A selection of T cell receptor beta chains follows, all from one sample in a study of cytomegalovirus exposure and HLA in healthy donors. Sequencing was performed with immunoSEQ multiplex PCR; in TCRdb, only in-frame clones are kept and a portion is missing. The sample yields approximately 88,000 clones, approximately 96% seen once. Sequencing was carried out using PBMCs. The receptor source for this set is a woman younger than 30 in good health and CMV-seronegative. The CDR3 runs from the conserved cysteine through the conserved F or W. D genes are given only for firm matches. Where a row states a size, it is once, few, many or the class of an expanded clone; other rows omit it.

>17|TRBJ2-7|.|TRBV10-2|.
CASRATGGEPSVYEQYF
TGCGCCAGCAGGGCGACAGGAGGCGAACCGTCCGTGTACGAGCAGTACTTC
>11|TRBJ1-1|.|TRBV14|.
CASSQLIEAFF
TGTGCCAGCAGCCAATTAATTGAAGCTTTCTTT
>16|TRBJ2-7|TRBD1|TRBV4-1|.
CASSLNRDSPSYEQYF
TGCGCCAGCAGCTTAAATCGGGACAGTCCCTCCTACGAGCAGTACTTC
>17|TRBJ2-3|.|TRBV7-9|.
CASSLRGSGTGRGTQYF
TGTGCCAGCAGCTTAAGGGGGAGCGGGACCGGAAGGGGTACGCAGTATTTT
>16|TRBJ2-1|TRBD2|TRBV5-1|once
CASSFPTSGDYNEQFF
TGCGCCAGCAGCTTCCCCACTAGCGGGGACTACAATGAGCAGTTCTTC
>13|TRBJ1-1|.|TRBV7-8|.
CASSSQGDTEAFF
TGTGCCAGCAGCTCCCAGGGCGACACTGAAGCTTTCTTT
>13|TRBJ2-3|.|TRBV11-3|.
CASSLGLTDTQYF
TGTGCCAGCAGCTTAGGTCTCACAGATACGCAGTATTTT
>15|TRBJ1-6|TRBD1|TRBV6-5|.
CASSYQTGLDSPLHF
TGTGCCAGCAGTTACCAGACAGGGTTGGATTCACCCCTCCACTTT
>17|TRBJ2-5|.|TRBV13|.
CASSLRQGASSRETQYF
TGTGCCAGCAGCTTACGCCAGGGCGCCTCCTCCCGAGAGACCCAGTACTTC
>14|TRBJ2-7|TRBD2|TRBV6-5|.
CASSQGTSADEQYF
TGTGCCAGCAGCCAAGGGACTAGCGCTGACGAGCAGTACTTC
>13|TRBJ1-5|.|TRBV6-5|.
CASSYTVNQPQHF
TGTGCCAGCAGTTACACGGTCAATCAGCCCCAGCATTTT
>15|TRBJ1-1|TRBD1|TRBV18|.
CASSPTRDRVTEAFF
TGTGCCAGCTCACCAACCCGGGACAGGGTCACTGAAGCTTTCTTT
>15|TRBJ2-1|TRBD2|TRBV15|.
CAASGRDPAYNEQFF
TGTGCCGCCAGTGGGAGGGACCCGGCCTACAATGAGCAGTTCTTC
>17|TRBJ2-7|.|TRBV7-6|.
CASSLFAPREWGYEQYF
TGTGCCAGCAGCTTATTCGCCCCCCGGGAGTGGGGCTACGAGCAGTACTTC
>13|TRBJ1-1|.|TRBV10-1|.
CASSARGGSEAFF
TGCGCCAGCAGTGCCCGGGGGGGCAGTGAAGCTTTCTTT
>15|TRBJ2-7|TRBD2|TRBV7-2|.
CASSLVASGLYEQYF
TGTGCCAGCAGCTTAGTAGCTAGCGGGCTATACGAGCAGTACTTC
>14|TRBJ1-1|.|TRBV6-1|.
CASSPSTTVTEAFF
TGTGCCAGCAGTCCCTCGACAACGGTCACTGAAGCTTTCTTT
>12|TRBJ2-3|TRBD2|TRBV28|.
CATAGVTDTQYF
TGTGCCACCGCGGGGGTCACAGATACGCAGTATTTT
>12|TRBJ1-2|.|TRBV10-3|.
CAIRPQDYGYTF
TGTGCCATCCGCCCACAGGACTATGGCTACACCTTC
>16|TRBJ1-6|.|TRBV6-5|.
CASSYGGQSWGSPLHF
TGTGCCAGCAGTTACGGCGGACAGAGCTGGGGTTCACCCCTCCACTTT
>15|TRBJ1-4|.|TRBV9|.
CASSGYTGRAEKLFF
TGTGCCAGCAGCGGATACACAGGGAGGGCTGAAAAACTGTTTTTT
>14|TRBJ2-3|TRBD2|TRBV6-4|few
CASSTSVGTDTQYF
TGTGCCAGCAGTACTAGCGTCGGGACAGATACGCAGTATTTT
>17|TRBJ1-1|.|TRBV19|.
CASSIGGWGATNTEAFF
TGTGCCAGTAGTATAGGAGGATGGGGCGCAACGAACACTGAAGCTTTCTTT
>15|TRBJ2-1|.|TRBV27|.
CASSTRFSSYNEQFF
TGTGCCAGCAGTACGAGGTTTTCCTCCTACAATGAGCAGTTCTTC
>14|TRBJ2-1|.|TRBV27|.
CASSFRGNYNEQFF
TGTGCCAGCAGTTTTCGGGGGAATTACAATGAGCAGTTCTTC
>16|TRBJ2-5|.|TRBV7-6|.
CASSLGWAGRQETQYF
TGTGCCAGCAGCTTGGGCTGGGCAGGGAGGCAAGAGACCCAGTACTTC
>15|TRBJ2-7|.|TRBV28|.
CASRYRDPGGYEQYF
TGTGCCAGCAGGTACCGGGACCCCGGGGGCTACGAGCAGTACTTC
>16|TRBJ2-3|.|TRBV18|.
CASPNVAGAMADTQYF
TGTGCCAGCCCCAACGTCGCAGGGGCGATGGCAGATACGCAGTATTTT
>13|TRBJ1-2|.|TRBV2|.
CASMFESGFGYTF
TGTGCCAGCATGTTCGAATCCGGGTTTGGCTACACCTTC